This is a list of T cell receptor beta chains from one sample in a study of monozygotic twins with inflammatory bowel disease. After re-calling the 5' RACE reads, TCRdb lists one entry per CDR3 protein, DNA absent. This sample contains approximately 380,000 distinct CDR3 sequences. Material: blood. The source is a human donor with ulcerative colitis or Crohn's disease, or a healthy co-twin of an affected twin (not recorded which). The CDR3 runs from the conserved cysteine through the conserved F or W.

v_gene: TRBV10-2; j_gene: TRBJ2-3; CDR3aa: CASRKASGGYTDTQYF
v_gene: TRBV6-1; j_gene: TRBJ1-4; CDR3aa: CASTPGLYGEKLFF
v_gene: TRBV6-2/TRBV6-3; j_gene: TRBJ2-5; CDR3aa: CASSSGTSQETQYF
v_gene: TRBV7-3; j_gene: TRBJ1-2; CDR3aa: CASSGDTAGGYTF
v_gene: TRBV14; j_gene: TRBJ1-2; CDR3aa: CASSRGQGYNYGYTF
v_gene: TRBV29-1; j_gene: TRBJ2-7; CDR3aa: CSVEAPLWRGGTREQYF
v_gene: TRBV9; j_gene: TRBJ1-1; CDR3aa: CASSATLPDTEAFF
v_gene: TRBV23-1; j_gene: TRBJ2-3; CDR3aa: CASGGGVFTDTQYF
v_gene: TRBV2; j_gene: TRBJ1-1; CDR3aa: CASSRYGKANTEAFF
v_gene: TRBV12-3/TRBV12-4; j_gene: TRBJ2-4; CDR3aa: CASSLIALAKNIQYF
v_gene: TRBV7-2; j_gene: TRBJ1-2; CDR3aa: CASSLDRGGRGLGYTF
v_gene: TRBV14; j_gene: TRBJ2-1; CDR3aa: CASSTLHNEQFF
v_gene: TRBV20-1; j_gene: TRBJ1-4; CDR3aa: CSVLDGTGFNEKLFF
v_gene: TRBV9; j_gene: TRBJ2-2; CDR3aa: CASSDRSPELFF
v_gene: TRBV7-9; j_gene: TRBJ1-2; CDR3aa: CASSSGLIYGYTF
v_gene: TRBV18; j_gene: TRBJ1-5; CDR3aa: CASSPQGDGSNQPQHF
v_gene: TRBV18; j_gene: TRBJ1-3; CDR3aa: CASSPRSGTGPGNTIYF
v_gene: TRBV20-1; j_gene: TRBJ2-7; CDR3aa: CSARVGKGKYF
v_gene: TRBV5-1; j_gene: TRBJ1-4; CDR3aa: CASSGGPNEKLFF
v_gene: TRBV7-3; j_gene: TRBJ2-2; CDR3aa: CASSWQSRLSNTGELFF
v_gene: TRBV12-3/TRBV12-4; j_gene: TRBJ2-7; CDR3aa: CASGGNSRYEQYF
v_gene: TRBV3-1; j_gene: TRBJ1-5; CDR3aa: CASSQVHHRDREPYSNQPQHF
v_gene: TRBV27; j_gene: TRBJ1-1; CDR3aa: CASSAALNTEAFF
v_gene: TRBV28; j_gene: TRBJ1-5; CDR3aa: CASSPTDRGHQPQHF
v_gene: TRBV6-2/TRBV6-3; j_gene: TRBJ2-7; CDR3aa: CASSYGGPPYEQYF
v_gene: TRBV5-1; j_gene: TRBJ1-2; CDR3aa: CASSGTGDSYGYTF
v_gene: TRBV20-1; j_gene: TRBJ2-7; CDR3aa: CSAPQGYEQYF
v_gene: TRBV12-3/TRBV12-4; j_gene: TRBJ2-3; CDR3aa: CASSPRAGGTDTQYF
v_gene: TRBV5-1; j_gene: TRBJ2-1; CDR3aa: CASSLRGTSGGIYNEQFF
v_gene: TRBV12-3/TRBV12-4; j_gene: TRBJ1-1; CDR3aa: CASSLLDTEAFF
v_gene: TRBV19; j_gene: TRBJ2-7; CDR3aa: CASSSDRFHEQYF
v_gene: TRBV20-1; j_gene: TRBJ1-1; CDR3aa: CSASSGVVVNTEAFF
v_gene: TRBV5-5; j_gene: TRBJ2-3; CDR3aa: CASSQDRLGADTQYF
v_gene: TRBV7-9; j_gene: TRBJ2-7; CDR3aa: CASSSFGPVGEQYF
v_gene: TRBV6-2/TRBV6-3; j_gene: TRBJ1-1; CDR3aa: CASRRDRGVMNTEAFF
v_gene: TRBV29-1; j_gene: TRBJ2-7; CDR3aa: CSVLRLAGAHYEQYF
v_gene: TRBV24-1; j_gene: TRBJ2-2; CDR3aa: CATSGDGTSGGITGELFF
v_gene: TRBV6-1; j_gene: TRBJ2-7; CDR3aa: CASTDRGRRTYEQYF
v_gene: TRBV30; j_gene: TRBJ2-7; CDR3aa: CAWSVSWGNEQYF
v_gene: TRBV5-5; j_gene: TRBJ1-1; CDR3aa: CASSLVSGGTEAFF
v_gene: TRBV6-5; j_gene: TRBJ2-7; CDR3aa: CASSSDISYEQYF
v_gene: TRBV6-2/TRBV6-3; j_gene: TRBJ2-5; CDR3aa: CASTLDSRETQYF
v_gene: TRBV4-2; j_gene: TRBJ2-7; CDR3aa: CASSQEPPGMRGEQYF
v_gene: TRBV7-2; j_gene: TRBJ2-1; CDR3aa: CASSLDPGGSYNEQFF
v_gene: TRBV7-9; j_gene: TRBJ2-3; CDR3aa: CASSSRGGGYTDTQYF
v_gene: TRBV10-3; j_gene: TRBJ2-5; CDR3aa: CAISGTGRETQYF
v_gene: TRBV12-3/TRBV12-4; j_gene: TRBJ1-5; CDR3aa: CASSFGQGNNQPQHF
v_gene: TRBV4-2; j_gene: TRBJ2-1; CDR3aa: CASSQDRLSGGANEQFF